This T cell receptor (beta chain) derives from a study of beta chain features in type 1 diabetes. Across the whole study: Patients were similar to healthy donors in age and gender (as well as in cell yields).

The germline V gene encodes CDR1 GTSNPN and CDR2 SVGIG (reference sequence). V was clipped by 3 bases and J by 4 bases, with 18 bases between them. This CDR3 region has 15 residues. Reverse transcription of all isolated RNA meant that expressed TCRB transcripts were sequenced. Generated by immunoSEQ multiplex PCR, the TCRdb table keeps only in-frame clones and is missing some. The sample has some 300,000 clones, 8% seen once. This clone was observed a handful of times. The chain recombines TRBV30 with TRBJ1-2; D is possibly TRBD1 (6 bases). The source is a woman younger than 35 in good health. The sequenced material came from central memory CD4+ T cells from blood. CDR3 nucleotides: TGTGCCTGGAGGGCCAGGGGACTACTAATCTATGGCTACACCTTC. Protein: CAWRARGLLIYGYTF.